This entry lists 29 T cell receptor beta chains sequenced from one sample in a study of blood T cells in healthy people across ages. For the second PCR, which ran for roughly 7 to 11 cycles, a sample-barcoded 5' primer and a J-beta primer mix were used. TCRdb reprocessed the 5' RACE reads with MiXCR, giving one entry per CDR3 protein. Here the sample spans about a million distinct CDR3 sequences, around two fifths being singletons. The sequencing input was blood. Every receptor here comes from a man between 18 and 35 years old in good health.

V is TRBV20-1 and J is TRBJ2-5; 10 bases align to TRBD1. The CDR3 contains 16 residues. Per the germline V gene, CDR1 is DFQATT and CDR2 is SNEGSKA (reference sequence). V trimming: 6 bases; J trimming: 0 bases; junction bases outside the gene matches: 10. For the CDR3, the DNA is TGCAGTGCCACTGGCGACAGGGGGCGGTACCAAGAGACCCAGTACTTC. Protein sequence: CSATGDRGRYQETQYF.

V gene TRBV4-2 combines with J gene TRBJ2-5; TRBD2 matches at 8 bases. The length of the CDR3 is 15 residues. The germline V gene has CDR1 LGHNA and CDR2 YNFKEQ. V lost 0 bases and J lost 11; bases outside the gene matches: 11. The CDR3 region has the DNA TGTGCCAGCAGCCAAGATGCGGGGGGATACAATGAGCAGTACTTC. Residues: CASSQDAGGYNEQYF.

The chain is built from TRBV29-1 and TRBJ2-1; TRBD2 agrees at 7 bases. The J segment lost 9 bases and the V segment lost 7 bases, leaving 15 bases of the junction unmatched. Germline V gene data show CDR1 as SQVTM and CDR2 as ANQGSEA. The length of the CDR3 is 14 residues. The CDR3 is CSADWTSSFGEQFF. The CDR3 nucleotides are TGCAGCGCCGATTGGACTAGTTCTTTCGGTGAGCAGTTCTTC.

The genes are TRBV4-2 and TRBJ2-1; 10 bases align to TRBD2. The J call could be wrong; TRBJ2-7 is a better fit for the DNA end. Germline CDR1 LGHNA, CDR2 YNFKEQ. This CDR3 region has 17 residues. The CDR3 nucleotides read TGTGCCAGCAGCGTCCGACTAGCGGGTGATGACTACAATGAGCAGTACTTC. The encoded protein is CASSVRLAGDDYNEQYF.

This clonotype turned up a few times. The genes are TRBV4-2 and TRBJ2-1; D is undetermined. CDR3 length: 13 amino acids. CDR1 is LGHNA, CDR2 YNFKEQ, per germline. Trimming cost V 1 base and J 10 bases, with 11 bases left between them. Here the CDR3 reads CASSQAIGREQFF. DNA for the CDR3: TGTGCCAGCAGCCAAGCCATAGGAAGGGAGCAGTTCTTC.

Concerning this clonotype: Just one base apart from a much larger clone, this may be a read error. The rearrangement joins TRBV12-3 or TRBV12-4 to TRBJ1-6; 7 bases fit TRBD1. The CDR3 has 13 amino acids. The CDR3: CASSRDSNSLLHF. The DNA for the CDR3 is TGTGCCAGCAGTCGGGACAGTAATTCACTCCTCCACTTT.

The chain has TRBV6-2 or TRBV6-3 and TRBJ2-3; 8 nucleotides agree with TRBD1. After removal of 2 bases from V and 2 bases from J, the junction contained 3 bases not matched to a gene. CDR3 length: 15 residues. Germline CDR1 MNHEY, CDR2 SVGEGT. The CDR3 sequence is CASSYRGQDTDTQYF. The CDR3 bases are TGTGCCAGCAGTTACAGGGGACAGGACACAGATACGCAGTATTTT.

V is TRBV29-1 and J is TRBJ2-5; 7 bases map to TRBD1. The CDR3 length is 16 residues. V gave up 6 bases and J gave up 3 bases; unmatched junction bases: 16. In germline, CDR1 is SQVTM, CDR2 ANQGSEA. CDR3 nucleotide sequence: TGCAGCGTGGAAAACATAGACAGGGAGCATGAAGAGACCCAGTACTTC. Protein sequence: CSVENIDREHEETQYF.

The V gene is TRBV6-2 or TRBV6-3, the J gene TRBJ2-1; a weak D match, TRBD2 (6 bases). This CDR3 comprises 18 residues. Germline V lookup: CDR1 MNHEY, CDR2 SVGEGT. The ends were cut back, 4 bases at V and 0 bases at J, with 19 bases in the middle. CDR3 bases: TGTGCCAGCAGTTCCCCGACTAGTGGAGGTACCTCCTACAATGAGCAGTTCTTC. Its protein product is CASSSPTSGGTSYNEQFF.

This clonotype was found a few times. This chain joins TRBV2 and TRBJ1-2; a possible D gene is TRBD1 (5 bases). Trimming stripped 7 bases from V and 6 bases from J, with 18 bases between. Looked up from germline, CDR1 is SNHLY and CDR2 is FYNNEI. The CDR3 length is 14 residues. In DNA, the CDR3 is TGTGCCAGCAATGCCCCCTCGGGACGGAATGGCTACACCTTC. As protein: CASNAPSGRNGYTF.

This clonotype was seen a handful of times. The gene calls are TRBV11-2 and TRBJ1-1; D remains ambiguous. V was shortened by 2 bases and J by 3 bases, with 10 bases between the two germline ends. CDR1 and CDR2 (germline): SGHAT, FQNNGV. This CDR3 has 14 residues. The CDR3 coding sequence is TGTGCCAGCAGCTTACTCACGGCACACACTGAAGCTTTCTTT. Its translation: CASSLLTAHTEAFF.

CDR3 nucleotide sequence: TGCAGTGCGTCGTGGGCAGAGAACACTGAAGCTTTCTTT. Protein: CSASWAENTEAFF. The chain is built from TRBV20-1 and TRBJ1-1; D is ambiguous. The CDR3 has 13 residues. Deletions cut 6 bases from V and 1 base from J, with 12 bases between. CDR1 DFQATT and CDR2 SNEGSKA come from the germline V gene (reference sequence).

V gene TRBV5-6 combines with J gene TRBJ2-1; D call uncertain. Germline V gene lookup returns CDR1 SGHDT and CDR2 YYEEEE. The V end was cut by 3 bases, the J end by 5 bases, with 9 bases between. CDR3 length equals 13 residues. The CDR3 DNA reads as TGTGCCAGCAGCTCGGACCTACACAATGAGCAGTTCTTC. Translation: CASSSDLHNEQFF.

This clonotype has a count of ten or more. V gene TRBV20-1 combines with J gene TRBJ1-5; TRBD1 aligns across 8 bases. This CDR3 has 13 amino acids. Germline loops: CDR1 DFQATT, CDR2 SNEGSKA (reference sequence). The junction had 7 bases not matched to a gene; V was cut back by 6 bases and J by 6 bases. This CDR3 is CSALGQGAQPQHF. The CDR3 DNA is TGCAGTGCCCTCGGACAGGGAGCTCAGCCCCAGCATTTT.

This clonotype came up once. The chain recombines TRBV9 with TRBJ1-1; TRBD1 matches at 7 bases. CDR1 is SGDLS and CDR2 is YYNGEE in the germline V gene. With V trimmed by 5 bases and J by 1 base, 8 bases remained unmatched. This CDR3 comprises 15 residues. Here the CDR3 reads CASRTFAGGNTEAFF. The CDR3 nucleotides are TGTGCCAGCAGGACCTTCGCAGGGGGGAACACTGAAGCTTTCTTT.

The chain combines TRBV11-2 with TRBJ2-1; the match to TRBD1 covers 10 bases. The CDR3 loop spans 16 amino acids. J was trimmed by 8 bases and V by 6 bases; bases with no gene match: 13. Germline CDR1 SGHAT, CDR2 FQNNGV. This CDR3 reads CASSPRTGGIWDEQFF. In nucleotides, the CDR3 is TGTGCCAGCAGTCCCCGGACAGGGGGGATTTGGGATGAGCAGTTCTTC.

In regard to this clonotype: Compared with germline, one end of the junction differs, possibly owing to a read error. CDR3: CAGSVDDEQFF. The CDR3, as DNA: TGTGCCGGCAGCGTAGACGATGAGCAGTTCTTC. The chain employs TRBV9 and TRBJ2-1; D uncertain. The germline V gene has CDR1 SGDLS and CDR2 YYNGEE. The length of the CDR3 is 11 residues.

The J gene is TRBJ1-2, the V gene TRBV29-1, with no clear D. Germline V lookup: CDR1 SQVTM, CDR2 ANQGSEA. This CDR3 region has 13 residues. Deletions cut 4 bases from V and 3 bases from J, with 12 bases between. The DNA for the CDR3 is TGCAGCGTTGTTGAAGAGGCCTACTATGGCTACACCTTC. As protein: CSVVEEAYYGYTF.

Points on this clonotype: A much larger clone differs from this one at a single base, so this may be a read error. The chain is built from TRBV20-1 and TRBJ2-1, with TRBD2 matching 11 bases. This CDR3 is built from 19 residues. Trimming at V came to 6 bases and at J to 0 bases, leaving 16 bases not matched to a gene. CDR1 and CDR2 from the germline V gene are DFQATT and SNEGSKA (reference sequence). CDR3 amino acids: CSALEASGGQMSSYNEQFF. The CDR3 nucleotides are TGCAGTGCCCTCGAGGCTAGCGGGGGGCAAATGAGCTCCTACAATGAGCAGTTCTTC.

This clonotype was counted many times. The chain uses TRBV4-3 and TRBJ2-3, with TRBD1 matching 11 bases. This CDR3 region has 15 residues. Germline CDR1 and CDR2: LGHNA and YSLEER. V dropped 5 bases and J dropped 5; count of bases not matched to a gene: 6. The CDR3, as DNA: TGCGCCAGCAGCTTAGGACAGGGGGCTGTAGATACGCAGTATTTT. It yields the protein CASSLGQGAVDTQYF.

This clonotype came up a few times. The J gene is TRBJ2-3, the V gene TRBV2; D may correspond to TRBD1 or TRBD2 (5 bases each). This CDR3 is built from 12 residues. Germline loops: CDR1 SNHLY, CDR2 FYNNEI. V lost 6 bases and J 6 bases, leaving 10 bases between the germline ends. CDR3 nucleotides: TGTGCCAGCAGCGGGGCCTGGGATACGCAGTATTTT. It is translated as CASSGAWDTQYF.

This clonotype has a single count. Mismatch with germline at one junction end may stem from a read error. The chain links TRBV12-3 or TRBV12-4 to TRBJ1-1, with 8 positions matching TRBD1. The CDR3 consists of 13 residues. CDR3 in amino acids: CASSFDRGTGAFF. The CDR3, as DNA: TGTGCCAGCAGTTTCGACAGGGGCACTGGAGCTTTCTTT.

This clonotype was seen a handful of times. This chain joins TRBV5-4 and TRBJ1-2; possible D gene TRBD1, 5 bases. Germline V gene sequence: CDR1 SGHNT, CDR2 YYREEE (reference sequence). V was shortened by 3 bases and J by 6 bases, with 15 bases between the two germline ends. The CDR3 covers 14 residues. The CDR3 DNA reads TGTGCCAGCAGCTCGACCGGGGGTGGAAATGGCTACACCTTC. Residues: CASSSTGGGNGYTF. The full variable domain, its missing parts supplied by reference TRBV5-4 and TRBJ1-2, is ETGVTQSPTHLIKTRGQQVTLRCSSQSGHNTVSWYQQALGQGPQFIFQYYREEENGRGNFPPRFSGLQFPNYSSELNVNALELDDSALYLCASSSTGGGNGYTFGSGTRLTVV.

To note about this clonotype: A read error may produce the germline difference seen at one junction end. V is TRBV10-3 and J is TRBJ2-1, with D unclear. Germline values: CDR1 ENHRY, CDR2 SYGVKD. This CDR3 is built from 16 residues. This CDR3 is CAISESAESSCNEQFF. CDR3 nucleotides: TGTGCCATCAGTGAGTCTGCGGAGAGCTCCTGCAATGAGCAGTTCTTC.

This clonotype occurred a few times. The chain is built from TRBV20-1 and TRBJ2-1; 8 bases are a match to TRBD2. The CDR3 length is 14 residues. Germline values: CDR1 DFQATT, CDR2 SNEGSKA (reference sequence). V was clipped by 1 base and J by 6 bases; unmatched bases: 5. CDR3 sequence (DNA): TGCAGTGCTAGAGTGGGCGGGGGGTGCAATGAGCAGTTCTTC. Translated: CSARVGGGCNEQFF.

As for this clonotype: One junction end disagrees with the germline gene, perhaps due to a read error. This chain connects TRBV18 to TRBJ1-6; TRBD1 might be the D (5 bases). Germline V gives CDR1 KGHSH, CDR2 LQKENI. The CDR3 is made up of 13 amino acids. The CDR3 is CASSDSRNSPPHF. The CDR3 nucleotides read TGTGCCAGCTCAGACAGTCGTAATTCACCCCCCCACTTT.

CDR3 sequence reads: CASSEPGARQFF. CDR3 DNA: TGTGCCAGCAGCGAACCGGGGGCGAGGCAGTTCTTC. The chain joins TRBV9 to TRBJ2-1; D is tentatively TRBD1 or TRBD2 (6 bases each). CDR1 is SGDLS, CDR2 YYNGEE, per germline. V lost 3 bases, J lost 12 bases, and 13 bases lay in between. CDR3 length equals 12 residues.

This clonotype was recorded once. The chain carries TRBV4-3 and TRBJ1-5; no clear D. The CDR3 totals 13 residues. With 4 bases removed from V and 3 bases from J, the gap between germline ends came to 7 bases. Germline loops: CDR1 LGHNA, CDR2 YSLEER. CDR3 amino acids: CASSPNLNQPQHF. CDR3 DNA sequence: TGCGCCAGCAGCCCTAACCTCAATCAGCCCCAGCATTTT.

V gene TRBV7-2 combines with J gene TRBJ1-6; no firm D call. The CDR3 covers 15 residues. Germline V CDR1 and CDR2: SGHTA, FQGNSA. Trimming left V 7 bases short and J 5 bases short, with 15 bases between. The CDR3 DNA sequence: TGTGCCAGCATTCGGGAAAGAAGTAATAATTCACCCCTCCACTTT. Translation: CASIRERSNNSPLHF.